This record looks at one TCR beta chain sequence and its context. Its antigen is still unknown. This entry belongs to a study of circulating and synovial CD4+ cells in juvenile arthritis. Study observations and caveats: Bulk blood CD4 samples held at least an order of magnitude more or fewer genomes than CPL. These repertoires were less diverse than bulk blood CD4 repertoires. Measured synovium overlap likely understates the true shared repertoire.

Donors were patients with active juvenile idiopathic arthritis. Some clones are missing from TCRdb's copy, which holds only in-frame ones; the method was immunoSEQ multiplex PCR. Altogether 30,000 to 40,000 clones are present, about 95% being singletons, with the ten largest covering approximately 0.17%. CDR3 length: 14 residues. Germline V gene data show CDR1 as SQVTM and CDR2 as ANQGSEA. With 7 bases removed from V and 2 bases from J, the gap between germline ends came to 15 bases. The V call is TRBV29-1, the J call TRBJ2-1; perhaps TRBD2 as D (6 bases). This clonotype was obtained from a human donor with juvenile idiopathic arthritis. The sample was CD4+ T cells from blood. The CDR3 here is CSESRDSPYNEQFF. The DNA of the CDR3 is TGCAGCGAAAGCCGGGACTCTCCCTACAATGAGCAGTTCTTC.